Following are 2 T cell receptor beta chains from one sample sequenced in a study of T cell clonality in common variable immunodeficiency. Study-wide results and caveats: Fewer deletions and N-nucleotide insertions were reportedly seen in common variable immunodeficiency TCR beta sequences.

For these receptors, no antigen is known. TCRdb's copy holds only in-frame clones and misses some; the assay was immunoSEQ multiplex PCR. The sample gives over 15,000 clones, none seen only once, and the top ten clones hold less than 15%. Sequencing input: peripheral blood mononuclear cells. All receptors come from a human donor with common variable immunodeficiency.

About this clone: The DNA ends 3 residues before the CDR3 does, and the rest of the CDR3 is filled in from the germline J gene. This sequence joins TRBV7-6 and TRBJ2-1, with 9 bases identical to TRBD2. Germline V gives CDR1 SGHVS, CDR2 FNYEAQ. The CDR3 spans 15 residues. Losses at the gene ends were 3 bases for V and 6 bases for J; bases not matched to a gene: 6. The CDR3: CASSFSLAGLNEQFF. The CDR3 DNA, read in part, is TGTGCCAGCAGCTTCAGCCTAGCGGGACTCAATGAG.

This clone was seen a few times. The DNA read from the CDR3 is TGTGCCAGCAGCTCCGGACAGAAAGAGACC. Translating it yields CASSSGQKET. The whole CDR3 sequence reads CASSSGQKETQYF. The chain has TRBV6-4 and TRBJ2-5, with D possibly being TRBD1 (6 bases). The read terminates 3 residues before the CDR3 end, so the remaining end is supplied by the germline J gene. The CDR3 is made up of 13 amino acids. Trimming removed 6 bases at V and 3 bases at J, with 11 bases between. CDR1 and CDR2 from the germline V gene are MRHNA and SNTAGT.